The 7 T cell receptor beta chains reported below all come from one sample, sequenced in a study of blood T cell repertoires in COVID-19 (dated by TCRdb to 2018 to 2020). Library preparation was by the immunoSEQ multiplex PCR assay. TCRdb stores this immuneACCESS table with in-frame sequences only. Part of the clones is absent; in the studies checked, under half of the shortfall reflects unresolved V genes, and no reason is known for the rest. Recorded for this sample are around 260,000 clones; around 87% of them occurred a single time. 2% to 3% of the sample is held by the ten biggest clonotypes. Sequencing input: peripheral blood. The receptors shown here come from a woman in her forties or fifties with acute or convalescent COVID-19.

The chain is built from TRBV28 and TRBJ1-1; 7 bases are a match to TRBD1. Germline CDR1 is MDHEN and CDR2 is SYDVKM. The CDR3 extends over 16 amino acids. The trim removed 3 bases at V and 1 base at J, leaving 8 bases unmatched. The CDR3 bases are TGTGCCAGCAGTTTTCCTCAGACAGGGTGGAACACTGAAGCTTTCTTT. It is translated as CASSFPQTGWNTEAFF.

The gene calls are TRBV6-5 and TRBJ2-7; a weak D match, TRBD1 (6 bases). Germline values: CDR1 MNHEY, CDR2 SVGAGI. The CDR3 has 13 amino acids. The V gene lost 7 bases and the J gene lost 6 bases, with 16 bases spanning the gap. The CDR3 nucleotides are TGTGCCAGCAAGGGCGCAGGGGCGGTCGAGCAGTACTTC. The encoded protein is CASKGAGAVEQYF.

The rearrangement uses TRBV27 and TRBJ2-1; 7 bases are shared with TRBD2. Per the germline V gene, CDR1 is MNHEY and CDR2 is SMNVEV (reference sequence). The ends lost 0 bases at V and 9 bases at J; junction bases unmatched: 5. CDR3 length equals 14 residues. The CDR3 nucleotides are TGTGCCAGCAGTTTATCCCCGACTAGCACTGAGCAGTTCTTC. This gives the protein CASSLSPTSTEQFF.

The genes are TRBV7-3 and TRBJ1-6; 9 nucleotides line up with TRBD1. V gave up 2 bases and J gave up 9 bases; unmatched junction bases: 8. CDR3 length equals 16 residues. Per germline, CDR1 SGHTA and CDR2 FQGTGA. CDR3 amino acids: CASSLFGTGTLSPLHF. The CDR3 DNA reads TGTGCCAGCAGCTTATTCGGGACAGGGACACTTTCACCCCTCCACTTT.

This chain links TRBV11-2 with TRBJ2-7; 8 nucleotides line up with TRBD2. Germline V gene sequence: CDR1 SGHAT, CDR2 FQNNGV. J gave up 7 bases and V 5 bases, and 13 bases lay outside the gene matches. The CDR3 covers 15 residues. The CDR3 sequence is CASSVRASGSGEQYF. The CDR3 DNA reads as TGTGCCAGCAGCGTTAGGGCGAGCGGGAGCGGAGAGCAGTACTTC. Using reference TRBV11-2 and TRBJ2-7 for the parts outside the CDR3, the full variable domain is EAGVAQSPRYKIIEKRQSVAFWCNPISGHATLYWYQQILGQGPKLLIQFQNNGVVDDSQLPKDRFSAERLKGVDSTLKIQPAKLEDSAVYLCASSVRASGSGEQYFGPGTRLTVT.

The CDR3 coding sequence is TGCGCCAGCAGCTCGATACAGGGGATGGGGCCCGATGAGCAGTTCTTC. Its protein product is CASSSIQGMGPDEQFF. This chain uses TRBV5-1 with TRBJ2-1; 7 bases are shared with TRBD1. Germline CDR1 and CDR2: SGHRS and YFSETQ. Trimming cost V 3 bases and J 8 bases; bases outside gene matches: 14. This CDR3 spans 16 amino acids. Full variable domain (outside the CDR3, taken from reference TRBV5-1 and TRBJ2-1): KAGVTQTPRYLIKTRGQQVTLSCSPISGHRSVSWYQQTPGQGLQFLFEYFSETQRNKGNFPGRFSGRQFSNSRSEMNVSTLELGDSALYLCASSSIQGMGPDEQFFGPGTRLTVL.

V usage is TRBV6-2 or TRBV6-3 and J usage is TRBJ2-3; 7 bases are a match to TRBD2. V trimming: 2 bases; J trimming: 1 base; junction bases outside the gene matches: 0. The CDR3 runs to 14 residues. CDR1 is MNHEY and CDR2 is SVGEGT in the germline V gene. CDR3 in amino acids: CASSYRGGTDTQYF. Written as DNA, the CDR3 is TGTGCCAGCAGTTACCGGGGGGGCACAGATACGCAGTATTTT.